This T cell receptor (beta chain) was captured by sequencing in a study of shared T cell receptors in the human thymus. Here immunoSEQ multiplex PCR was the method, and the copy in TCRdb shows in-frame clones only, minus some. The sample lists hundreds of thousands of clones, about 87% occurring once. CDR1 is SGDLS and CDR2 is YYNGEE in the germline V gene. With 4 bases clipped from V and 8 bases from J, the junction kept 8 bases outside the gene matches. This CDR3 has 13 amino acids. The same sample was also studied in work on human thymus T cells.

The sequenced sample was thymocytes. This TCR was recovered from a boy younger than two with a congenital heart defect. The genes are TRBV9 and TRBJ1-2; 7 nucleotides agree with TRBD1. DNA for the CDR3: TGTGCCAGCAGCCCCAATCACAGGGGAGGCTACACCTTC. Amino acids: CASSPNHRGGYTF.